These T cell receptor beta chains were read from a single sample in a study of T cells in Graves' hyperthyroidism and ophthalmopathy. TCRdb reprocessed the multiplex PCR reads with MiXCR, giving one entry per CDR3 protein. The profile shows around 400,000 distinct CDR3 sequences, just under 25% of them singletons. Sequencing was carried out using blood. The receptors were gathered from a man aged 50-59 years with Graves' hyperthyroidism. CDR3s include the opening cysteine and the closing phenylalanine or tryptophan. The order of the fields is V gene, clone size, J gene, D gene, CDR3 DNA, CDR3 protein. D genes are given only for firm matches. Not every row has a clone size; where given, it reads once, few, many or a size class.

TRBV3-1,many,TRBJ2-7,TRBD2,TGTGCCAGCAGCCAAAAGGGACTAGGCGGCGAGCAGTACTTC,CASSQKGLGGEQYF
TRBV5-6,.,TRBJ2-2,.,TGTGCCAGCAGCATATACACCGGGGAGCTGTTTTTT,CASSIYTGELFF
TRBV5-1,.,TRBJ2-7,.,TGCGCCAGCAGCTTGGGGAGACCCCCGGGCGAGCAGTACTTC,CASSLGRPPGEQYF
TRBV19,.,TRBJ1-1,.,TGTGCCAGTAGTATAGATCGGGGGAACACTGAAGCTTTCTTT,CASSIDRGNTEAFF
TRBV6-2/TRBV6-3,.,TRBJ2-1,TRBD2,TGTGCCAGCAGTTACTCCGGAGCGGGAGTAGTCAACAATGAGCAGTTCTTC,CASSYSGAGVVNNEQFF
TRBV7-8,many,TRBJ2-1,TRBD2,TGTGCCAGCAGCTTACTAGCGGGAGTAGGCAATGAGCAGTTCTTC,CASSLLAGVGNEQFF
TRBV9,.,TRBJ2-5,TRBD1,TGTGCCAGCAGCGAGCGCGGGACAGGGGGAGAGACCCAGTACTTC,CASSERGTGGETQYF
TRBV5-8,.,TRBJ1-5,.,TGTGCCAGCAGCTTGGTGGGGGGGAGAGACAGGCTCAATCAGCCCCAGCATTTT,CASSLVGGRDRLNQPQHF
TRBV5-6,.,TRBJ2-7,.,TGTGCCAGCAGCTTGGCTACGTTGCATCTTGACGAGCAGTACTTC,CASSLATLHLDEQYF
TRBV5-1,.,TRBJ2-7,TRBD2,TGCGCCAGCCGGCCAGATAGCGGGAGCTCCTACGAGCAGTACTTC,CASRPDSGSSYEQYF
TRBV5-1,few,TRBJ2-3,.,TGCGCCAGCAGCTTGGAGTTTGGGGGCGGGAATACGCAGTATTTT,CASSLEFGGGNTQYF
TRBV5-1,few,TRBJ2-5,.,TGCGCCATTCCCAGGTTGCGGGAGACCCAGTACTTC,CAIPRLRETQYF
TRBV11-3,many,TRBJ2-5,TRBD2,TGTGCCAGCAGCTTAGGGCGACTAGCGGGAGGAGAGACCCAGTACTTC,CASSLGRLAGGETQYF
TRBV6-1,.,TRBJ2-7,TRBD2,TGTGCCAGCGGAAGGCCGGGACAGCCGGGACTAGCGGGGGACGAGCAGTACTTC,CASGRPGQPGLAGDEQYF
TRBV28,.,TRBJ1-2,TRBD1,TGTGCCAGCAGCACCGGGCAGGGGGCTTCATATGGCTACACCTTC,CASSTGQGASYGYTF
TRBV7-8,few,TRBJ2-7,.,TGTGCCAGCAGCTTAAGTTTAAACGGACTCTCCTACGAGCAGTACTTC,CASSLSLNGLSYEQYF
TRBV7-9,.,TRBJ2-5,.,TGTGCCAGCAGCTTAGGGGACATAGCTTCCCAGTACTTC,CASSLGDIASQYF
TRBV20-1,.,TRBJ1-1,.,TGCAGTGCTAGAGCTGGGGCTGAAGCTTTCTTT,CSARAGAEAFF
TRBV2,few,TRBJ2-7,.,TGTGCCAGCTCCAAGGACGGACCCGGGAACGAGCAGTACTTC,CASSKDGPGNEQYF
TRBV5-1,.,TRBJ2-3,TRBD2,TGCTCTCAGCGGGATAGCACAGATACGCAGTATTTT,CSQRDSTDTQYF
TRBV30,.,TRBJ1-1,.,TGTGCCGCAGGGAGGGGCACTGAAGCTTTCTTT,CAAGRGTEAFF
TRBV29-1,.,TRBJ2-3,TRBD2,TGCAGCGTTGCTAGCGGGACTTCTCTCACAGATACGCAGTATTTT,CSVASGTSLTDTQYF
TRBV18,many,TRBJ2-7,TRBD1,TGTGCCAGCTCACCCGGGACAGGGGGCATCGGCGAGCAGTACTTC,CASSPGTGGIGEQYF
TRBV10-3,.,TRBJ1-2,.,TGTGCCATCAGTGAGCAAGGGAATGGCTACACCTTC,CAISEQGNGYTF
TRBV28,many,TRBJ2-5,.,TGTGCCAGCAGTCCTGACCGGGGGCCCCAAGAGACCCAGTACTTC,CASSPDRGPQETQYF
TRBV12-3/TRBV12-4,.,TRBJ2-7,TRBD2,TGTGCCAGCAGTAAGGGACTAGCGGACTACGAGCAGTACTTC,CASSKGLADYEQYF
TRBV7-9,.,TRBJ2-3,TRBD1,TGTGCCAGCAGCCGAACGGACAGGGTCCGGGATACGCAGTATTTT,CASSRTDRVRDTQYF
TRBV9,.,TRBJ2-7,TRBD1,TGTGCCAGCAGCGTAGCTACGTCGGAGACAGGGTACTACGAGCAGTACTTC,CASSVATSETGYYEQYF
TRBV29-1,.,TRBJ2-1,TRBD1,TGCAGCGCCGGGACAGGGGGTCATGAGCAGTTCTTC,CSAGTGGHEQFF
TRBV6-5,once,TRBJ2-2,.,TGTGCCAGCAGTTACATCACCGGGGAGCTGTTTTTT,CASSYITGELFF
TRBV20-1,.,TRBJ2-7,TRBD2,TGCAGTGCCCAACGGGGGGGGGAGATAGGGTACGAGCAGTACTTC,CSAQRGGEIGYEQYF
TRBV11-3,few,TRBJ2-7,TRBD2,TGTGCCAGCAGCTCAAAATACGGACTAGCGATCTACGAGCAGTACTTC,CASSSKYGLAIYEQYF
TRBV2,few,TRBJ1-4,.,TGTGCCAGCAGTATAGCGTCTAGCGAAAAACTGTTTTTT,CASSIASSEKLFF
TRBV6-2/TRBV6-3,.,TRBJ1-4,.,TGTGCCAGCAGTTCTGAAAATGAAAAACTGTTTTTT,CASSSENEKLFF
TRBV7-2,.,TRBJ1-2,.,TGTGCCAGCAGCTTTGGAGGGATTAGCGGCTACACCTTC,CASSFGGISGYTF
TRBV6-1,many,TRBJ1-3,.,TGTGCCAGCAGTGAACGTCTTGGCGGTAGAGGAAACACCATATATTTT,CASSERLGGRGNTIYF
TRBV29-1,few,TRBJ2-1,TRBD2,TGCAGCGTTGGGGGAATGCTAGCGGGACCCCACAATGAGCAGTTCTTC,CSVGGMLAGPHNEQFF
TRBV7-9,few,TRBJ2-7,.,TGTGCCAGCAGAAGCTCTGGAAACACCTACGAGCAGTACTTC,CASRSSGNTYEQYF
TRBV6-1,.,TRBJ1-2,TRBD1,TGTGCCAGCAGTGAAGCAGACAGGGCTGGCTATGGCTACACCTTC,CASSEADRAGYGYTF
TRBV6-1,many,TRBJ2-7,TRBD1,TGTGCCAGCAGTGAAAGGACAGGGGCCCCCTACGAGCAGTACTTC,CASSERTGAPYEQYF
TRBV12-3/TRBV12-4,.,TRBJ2-3,TRBD1,TGTGCCAGCGGACAGGGGCCTAACACAGATACGCAGTATTTT,CASGQGPNTDTQYF
TRBV7-2,few,TRBJ1-1,.,TGTGCCAGCAGAACTCTAGTTCAAGGTACTGAAGCTTTCTTT,CASRTLVQGTEAFF
TRBV2,.,TRBJ2-3,.,TGTGCCAGCAGTACCGCGTGGGGCACAGATACGCAGTATTTT,CASSTAWGTDTQYF
TRBV28,.,TRBJ1-2,.,TGTGCCAGCCGACGAGTAATGGGGCATGGCTACACCTTC,CASRRVMGHGYTF
TRBV6-5,.,TRBJ2-1,.,TGTGCCAGCAGTTTAAAATTGCCGGGACTGACCTACAATGAGCAGTTCTTC,CASSLKLPGLTYNEQFF
TRBV27,.,TRBJ2-1,TRBD1,TGTGCCAGCAGTTTTGATCAGGGGGTGGGTGAGCAGTTCTTC,CASSFDQGVGEQFF
TRBV7-3,few,TRBJ2-1,.,TGTGCCAGCAGCTTAACAGAGGCTGGGGACCTCTACAATGAGCAGTTCTTC,CASSLTEAGDLYNEQFF
TRBV14,few,TRBJ1-1,.,TGTGCCAGCAGCAATGAGCAGGGTATCTCTGAAGCTTTCTTT,CASSNEQGISEAFF
TRBV5-1,.,TRBJ2-1,.,TGCGCCAGCAGCTTGGTTACAAGCAACAATGAGCAGTTCTTC,CASSLVTSNNEQFF
TRBV6-6,.,TRBJ2-2,.,TGTGCCAGCAGTTACTCGGGGACTGCGGACTGGGAGCTGTTTTTT,CASSYSGTADWELFF
TRBV9,few,TRBJ1-1,TRBD1,TGTGCCAGCAGCGCGGGACAGGGGAACACTGAAGCTTTCTTT,CASSAGQGNTEAFF
TRBV28,few,TRBJ2-7,.,TGTGCCAGCAGTTTATCCTTGCGGGACAACTCCTACGAGCAGTACTTC,CASSLSLRDNSYEQYF
TRBV6-1,many,TRBJ2-7,TRBD1,TGTGCCAGCAGTAGGACAGGGGGCGAAGAGCAGTACTTC,CASSRTGGEEQYF
TRBV4-1,.,TRBJ1-4,.,TGTGCCAGCAGCTCTACAGCCGTGCCCGCTAATGAAAAACTGTTTTTT,CASSSTAVPANEKLFF
TRBV7-2,many,TRBJ2-1,TRBD2,TGTGCCAGCAGCTTATTTGTGACTAGCGGGATATGGAATGAGCAGTTCTTC,CASSLFVTSGIWNEQFF